This T cell receptor beta chain is from a study of blood T cells in healthy people across ages (dated by TCRdb to between 2015 and 2017). The study in broad terms: In model experiments, template switching captured roughly one uniquely barcoded TCR beta cDNA molecule for every two T cells. Using deep sequencing normalized with unique cDNA molecular identifiers, the study measured how TCR beta repertoire diversity changes with age. The donors were split into four age groups: young (average 16 years), middle-aged (about 40), aged (more than 60) and long-lived (roughly 86). To avoid experimental bias, donors of different ages were distributed randomly across sequencing lanes. The study analyzed two additional independent replicas of 1 million unique cDNA reads from the same blood draw for two donors, one aged 18 to 30 and one aged 80 or older. What the study reported, not specific to this receptor: As age increased, observed TCR beta diversity per million T cells dropped in a roughly linear way, and a significant reduction was already evident by age roughly 36. The percentage of naive T cells measured by flow cytometry correlated strongly with observed TCR beta diversity. Since profiling was done on bulk unsorted PBMCs, naive and antigen-experienced compartments could not be conclusively compared. Compared with the aged group, more naive CD4+ T cells, fewer expanded clones and increased TCR diversity were shown by the long-lived group, suggesting age selection. Estimates of total diversity from one million sequenced T cells were regarded as lower bounds and underestimates. Because the CMV infection status of the donors was unknown, age-related changes in expanded clonotypes may potentially have been confounded.

The protocol used for the library was 5' RACE. TCRdb names Illumina HiSeq 2500 as the instrument used. A second roughly 7 to 11 cycle PCR used a sample-barcoded 5' primer and a J-beta primer mix. Each TCR beta cDNA molecule received a unique molecular identifier from a template-switch 5' adaptor carrying 12 random nucleotides. Each sample yielded at least 2.5 million CDR3-containing paired-end reads. All of the RNA was converted into first-strand cDNA using the Mint cDNA synthesis kit, with a TRBC-specific oligonucleotide serving as the primer. Following uracil-DNA glycosylase treatment, all cDNA underwent a first 18-cycle PCR with the universal primers M1SS and BC2_uni_R. From the authors' description of their analysis: For normalization, 1 million high-quality reads were randomly selected from each sample, with every read carrying a distinct molecular identifier. Reads sharing molecular identifiers were discarded rather than binned into consensus sequences. CDR3 identification, clonotype clustering and error correction used MiTCR with a Q25 quality threshold and the strictest error-elimination algorithm. A nonparametric unseen species model using Euler transformation provided a lower-bound estimate of total TCR beta diversity. TCRdb itself trimmed the public reads at Q25 with fastp, ran MiXCR and retained productive beta chains. Identical CDR3 protein sequences are pooled into one entry, listed with their most common genes and DNA. The authors' filters were not applied to this entry. A total of 650,000 to 1,000,000 distinct CDR3 sequences appear in this sample, 35% to 40% of them only once. The ten largest clones represent 10% to 15% of the sample.

This clonotype was seen many times. Its target antigen remains unknown. Base qualities were left out, and no much larger clone turns up one base away. Donors were around 37 systemically healthy Caucasian individuals from Russia aged roughly 6 to 90 years. Ten milliliters of peripheral blood were drawn from each donor into EDTA-treated Vacutainer tubes. Ficoll-Paque density-gradient centrifugation was used to isolate PBMCs, with at least 7 million obtained per sample. Trizol reagent was used to extract total RNA from PBMCs, with at least 5.5 micrograms per sample. Naive CD45RAhigh/CD27high T cell percentages were measured by flow cytometry on a PBMC aliquot from every donor. The germline V gene gives CDR1 as SGDLS and CDR2 as YYNGEE. Its CDR3 holds 16 amino acids, cysteine through phenylalanine. Just CDR3 DNA is preserved here, 48 bases in frame from base 1. Trimming costs V 0 bases and J 4 bases, and their ends lie 14 bases apart.

This TCR came from a man between 18 and 29 years old in good health. Sequenced: blood. The chain is assembled from TRBV9 and TRBJ2-1, with TRBD2 perhaps the D gene, on 6 matching bases. The CDR3 is CASSVVDGGGYNEQFF. The DNA reads as follows: TGTGCCAGCAGCGTAGTAGACGGTGGAGGGTACAATGAGCAGTTCTTC.